This T cell receptor beta chain is drawn from a study of technical replicates of blood from several donors. A single count supports this clone. Sequencing was performed with immunoSEQ multiplex PCR; in TCRdb, only in-frame clones are kept and a portion is missing. The profile shows around 13,000 clones, 80% to 90% of them singletons. V shed 4 bases, J shed 6 bases, and the junction held 9 bases outside the gene matches. The germline gives CDR1 LGHNA, CDR2 YNFKEQ. This CDR3 is 14 amino acids long. The TCR was taken from a human donor in good health. The sequenced material came from PBMCs. The J gene is TRBJ2-7, the V gene TRBV4-2; 7 bases agree with TRBD2. The CDR3 coding sequence is TGTGCCAGCAGCCCCCCCAGGGCTAGCGGCGAGCAGTACTTC. Translation: CASSPPRASGEQYF.